This TCR beta chain was identified during a study of T-cell memory formation after mild COVID-19. This clonotype was found a few times. TCRdb ran MiXCR on the 5' RACE reads and lists one entry per CDR3 protein. The table records 400,000 or so distinct CDR3 sequences, about 19% of them present only once. Germline CDR1 and CDR2: SGHTA and FQGTGA. V lost 5 bases and J lost 1; bases outside the gene matches: 2. This CDR3 has 14 residues. The chain carries TRBV7-3 and TRBJ2-3; TRBD2 matches at 8 bases. The sequence came from an adult woman who had mild COVID-19 (a few samples of this study predate the infection). Cell type and time point are not known. The sequenced sample consisted of PBMCs or a T cell subset sorted from them (not recorded which). DNA for the CDR3: TGTGCCAGCAGCCCTAGCGGGCGCACAGATACGCAGTATTTT. It yields the protein CASSPSGRTDTQYF.